This T cell receptor (beta chain) was identified during a study of shared clonotypes between healthy human individuals. Study information: Each donor's CD4 naive and CD4 memory cells filled three plates apiece, CD8 naive two, and CD8 memory one. Study-wide results and caveats: A reduction in generation probabilities was seen for non-shared clonotypes relative to those shared by all four donors.

As concerns this clone: Its matching antigen is unknown.

Clones were sequenced by immunoSEQ multiplex PCR, and TCRdb holds only the in-frame ones, with some missing. The sample has roughly 1,000,000 clones; more than 75% are singletons. The CDR3 has 15 amino acids. The ends were cut back, 7 bases at V and 4 bases at J, with 19 bases in the middle. Germline values: CDR1 MNHEY, CDR2 SMNVEV (reference sequence). Subsets obtained from CD4+ cells comprised CD45RA+ naive and CD45RA-negative memory cells. V usage is TRBV27 and J usage is TRBJ1-2; the D gene is possibly TRBD1 (5 bases). The specimen was memory CD4+ T cells from PBMCs. Regarding subset: CD45RA-negative fraction. This TCR came from a man aged 18 to 29 in good health. Some clones in this sample may be carry-over from other donors' samples. The CDR3 coding sequence is TGTGCCAGCACCGCCCGGGACGGCGGATTCTATGGCTACACCTTC. Amino acids: CASTARDGGFYGYTF.